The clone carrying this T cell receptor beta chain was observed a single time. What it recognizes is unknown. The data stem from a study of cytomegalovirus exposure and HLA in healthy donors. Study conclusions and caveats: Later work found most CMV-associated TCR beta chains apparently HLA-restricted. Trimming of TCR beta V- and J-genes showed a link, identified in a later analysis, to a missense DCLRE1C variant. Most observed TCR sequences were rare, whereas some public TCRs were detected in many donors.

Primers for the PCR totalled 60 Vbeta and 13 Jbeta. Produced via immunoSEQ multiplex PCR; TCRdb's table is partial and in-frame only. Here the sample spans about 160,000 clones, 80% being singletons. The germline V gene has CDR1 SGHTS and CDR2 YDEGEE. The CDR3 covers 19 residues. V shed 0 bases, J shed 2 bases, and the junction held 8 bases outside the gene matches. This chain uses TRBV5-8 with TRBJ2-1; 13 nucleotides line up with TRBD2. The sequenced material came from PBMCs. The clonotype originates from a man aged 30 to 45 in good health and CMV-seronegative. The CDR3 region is CASSLGTSGGPSTYNEQFF. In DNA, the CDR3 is TGTGCCAGCAGCTTGGGGACTAGCGGGGGACCCTCGACCTACAATGAGCAGTTCTTC.